This T cell receptor (beta chain) was obtained from a study of blood T cell repertoires in COVID-19. Study-wide background: Acute-phase and convalescent COVID-19 samples originated in the United States, Italy and Spain. From T cells, B-cell-depleted T cells, or PBMCs came the material, which was cDNA or gDNA.

The CDR3 runs 14 residues. The germline V gene has CDR1 LNHDA and CDR2 SQIVND (reference sequence). V shed 7 bases and J 4 bases; nucleotides not matched to a gene: 6. In the authors' workflow: Scientists estimated how many nucleated cells there were by amplifying reference gene primers. The protocol was immunoSEQ multiplex PCR, while the TCRdb copy is restricted to in-frame clones and leaves out a portion. That table supplies the V and J calls and clone size; D and trimming were determined from the DNA. This table has more than 100,000 clones, 82% appearing once. The clonotype comes from a woman in her 70s with acute or convalescent COVID-19. Sample: peripheral blood. The chain recombines TRBV19 with TRBJ2-2; TRBD1 aligns across 7 bases. The DNA of the CDR3 is TGTGCCAGTAAACCTGACAGGGTCACCGGGGAGCTGTTTTTT. Translation: CASKPDRVTGELFF.